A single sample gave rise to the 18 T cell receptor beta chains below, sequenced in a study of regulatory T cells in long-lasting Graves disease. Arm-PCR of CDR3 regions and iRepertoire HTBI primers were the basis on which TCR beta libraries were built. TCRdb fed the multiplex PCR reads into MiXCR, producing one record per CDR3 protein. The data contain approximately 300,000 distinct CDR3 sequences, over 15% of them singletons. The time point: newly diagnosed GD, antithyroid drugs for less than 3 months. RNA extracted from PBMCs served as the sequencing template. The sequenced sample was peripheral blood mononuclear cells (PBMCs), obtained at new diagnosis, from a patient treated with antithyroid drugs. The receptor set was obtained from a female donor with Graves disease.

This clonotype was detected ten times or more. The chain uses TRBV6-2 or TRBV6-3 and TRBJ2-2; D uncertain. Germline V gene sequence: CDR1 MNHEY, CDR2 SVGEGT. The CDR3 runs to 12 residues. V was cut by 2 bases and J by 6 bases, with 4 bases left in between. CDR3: CASSYVPGELFF. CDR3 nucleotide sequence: TGTGCCAGCAGTTACGTGCCCGGGGAGCTGTTTTTT.

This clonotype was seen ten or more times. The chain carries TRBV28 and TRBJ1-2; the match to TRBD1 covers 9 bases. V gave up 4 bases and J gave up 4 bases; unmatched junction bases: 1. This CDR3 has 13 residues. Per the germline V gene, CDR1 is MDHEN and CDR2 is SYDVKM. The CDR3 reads CASSWDRAYGYTF. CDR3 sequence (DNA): TGTGCCAGCAGTTGGGACAGGGCCTATGGCTACACCTTC.

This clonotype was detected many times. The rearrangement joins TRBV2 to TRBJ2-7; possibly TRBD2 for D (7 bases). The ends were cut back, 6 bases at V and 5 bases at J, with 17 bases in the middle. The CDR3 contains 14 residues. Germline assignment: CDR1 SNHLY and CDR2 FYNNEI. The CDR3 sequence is CASSRAGGGHEQYF. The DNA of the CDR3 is TGTGCCAGCAGCAGAGCAGGCGGGGGCCACGAGCAGTACTTC.

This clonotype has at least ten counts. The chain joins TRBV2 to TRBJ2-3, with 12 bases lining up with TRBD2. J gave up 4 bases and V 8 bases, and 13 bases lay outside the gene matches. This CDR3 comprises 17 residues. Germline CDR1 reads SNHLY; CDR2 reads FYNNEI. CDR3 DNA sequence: TGTGCCAGCCCACTAGCGGGAGGTCGATCCAGTCCAGATACGCAGTATTTT. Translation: CASPLAGGRSSPDTQYF. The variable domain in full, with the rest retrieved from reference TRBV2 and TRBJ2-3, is EPEVTQTPSHQVTQMGQEVILRCVPISNHLYFYWYRQILGQKVEFLVSFYNNEISEKSEIFDDQFSVERPDGSNFTLKIRSTKLEDSAMYFCASPLAGGRSSPDTQYFGPGTRLTVL.

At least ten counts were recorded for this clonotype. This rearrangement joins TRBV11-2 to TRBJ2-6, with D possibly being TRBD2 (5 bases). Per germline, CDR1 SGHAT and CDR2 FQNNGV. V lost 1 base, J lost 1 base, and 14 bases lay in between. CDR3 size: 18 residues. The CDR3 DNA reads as TGTGCCAGCAGCTTAGGAGGGATACTCCTTTCTGGGGCCAACGTCCTGACTTTC. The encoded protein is CASSLGGILLSGANVLTF.

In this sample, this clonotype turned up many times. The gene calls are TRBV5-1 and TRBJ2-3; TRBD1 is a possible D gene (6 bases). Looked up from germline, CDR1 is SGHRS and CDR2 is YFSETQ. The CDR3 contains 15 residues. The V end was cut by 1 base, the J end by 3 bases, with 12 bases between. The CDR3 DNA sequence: TGCGCCAGCAGCTTGACAGGGCCCTCAACAGATACGCAGTATTTT. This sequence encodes CASSLTGPSTDTQYF.

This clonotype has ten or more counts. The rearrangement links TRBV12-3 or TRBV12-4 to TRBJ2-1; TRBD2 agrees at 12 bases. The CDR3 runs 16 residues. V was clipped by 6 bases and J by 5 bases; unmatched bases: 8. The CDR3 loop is CASRFGLAGLHNEQFF. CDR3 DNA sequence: TGTGCCAGCAGATTCGGACTAGCGGGATTGCACAATGAGCAGTTCTTC.

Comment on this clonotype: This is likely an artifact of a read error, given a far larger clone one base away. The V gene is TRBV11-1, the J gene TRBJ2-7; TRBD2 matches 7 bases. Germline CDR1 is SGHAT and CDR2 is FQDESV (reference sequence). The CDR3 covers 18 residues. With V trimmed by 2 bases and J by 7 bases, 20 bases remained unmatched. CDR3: CASSLRSIAGGSYNEQYF. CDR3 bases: TGTGCCAGCAGCTTACGATCTATAGCGGGTGGCTCCTACAATGAGCAGTACTTC.

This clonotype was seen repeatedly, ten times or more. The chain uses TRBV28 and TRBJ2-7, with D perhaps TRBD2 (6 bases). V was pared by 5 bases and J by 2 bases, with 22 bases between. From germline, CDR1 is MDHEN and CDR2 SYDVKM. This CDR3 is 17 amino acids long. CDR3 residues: CASSAGWGLGQAYEQYF. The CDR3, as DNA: TGTGCCAGCAGTGCGGGATGGGGCCTGGGGCAGGCCTACGAGCAGTACTTC.

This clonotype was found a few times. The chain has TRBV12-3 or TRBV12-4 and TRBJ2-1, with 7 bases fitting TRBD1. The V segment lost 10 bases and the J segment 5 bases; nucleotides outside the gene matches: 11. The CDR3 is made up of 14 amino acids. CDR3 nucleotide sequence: TGTGCCACCTCCAGCAGACAGGGAGACAATGAGCAGTTCTTC. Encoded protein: CATSSRQGDNEQFF.

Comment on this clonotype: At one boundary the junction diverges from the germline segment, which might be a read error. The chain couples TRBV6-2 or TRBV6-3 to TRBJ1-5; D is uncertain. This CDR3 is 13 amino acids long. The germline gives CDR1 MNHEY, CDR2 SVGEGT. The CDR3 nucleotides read TGTGCCATCAGTGAGGTCTCGGATCAGCCCCAGCATTTT. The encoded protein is CAISEVSDQPQHF.

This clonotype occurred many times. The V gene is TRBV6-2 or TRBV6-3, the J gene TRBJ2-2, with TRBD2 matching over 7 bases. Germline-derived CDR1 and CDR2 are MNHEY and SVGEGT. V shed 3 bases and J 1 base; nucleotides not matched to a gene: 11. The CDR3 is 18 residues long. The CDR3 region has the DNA TGTGCCAGCAGTTATGTGACGGGAGGACGATTGAACACCGGGGAGCTGTTTTTT. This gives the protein CASSYVTGGRLNTGELFF.

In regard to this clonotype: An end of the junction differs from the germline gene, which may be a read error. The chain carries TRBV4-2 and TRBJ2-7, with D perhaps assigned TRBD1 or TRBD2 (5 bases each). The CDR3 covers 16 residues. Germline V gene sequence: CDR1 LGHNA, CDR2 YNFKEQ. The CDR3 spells CAGSRDQGDSSYEQYF. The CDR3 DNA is TGTGCCGGCAGCCGAGACCAGGGAGACAGCTCCTACGAGCAGTACTTC.

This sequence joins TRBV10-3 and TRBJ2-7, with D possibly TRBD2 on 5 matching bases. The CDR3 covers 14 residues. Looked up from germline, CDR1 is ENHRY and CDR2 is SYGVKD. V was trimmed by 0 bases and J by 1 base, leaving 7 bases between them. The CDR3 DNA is TGTGCCATCAGTGAGTCCGAGGGTTCCTACGAGCAGTACTTC. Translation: CAISESEGSYEQYF.

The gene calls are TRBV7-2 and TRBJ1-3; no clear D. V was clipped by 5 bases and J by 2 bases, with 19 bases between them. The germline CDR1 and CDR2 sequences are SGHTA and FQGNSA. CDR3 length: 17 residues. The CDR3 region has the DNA TGTGCCAGCAGCCCGAAGTCCGGAGGAGGCACTGGAAACACCATATATTTT. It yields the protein CASSPKSGGGTGNTIYF.

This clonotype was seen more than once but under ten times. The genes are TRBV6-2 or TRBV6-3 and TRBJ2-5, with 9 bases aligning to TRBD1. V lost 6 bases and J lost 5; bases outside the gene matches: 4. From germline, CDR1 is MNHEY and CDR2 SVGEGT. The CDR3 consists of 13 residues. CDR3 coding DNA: TGTGCCAGCAGCTGGACAGGGGTCGAGACCCAGTACTTC. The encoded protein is CASSWTGVETQYF.

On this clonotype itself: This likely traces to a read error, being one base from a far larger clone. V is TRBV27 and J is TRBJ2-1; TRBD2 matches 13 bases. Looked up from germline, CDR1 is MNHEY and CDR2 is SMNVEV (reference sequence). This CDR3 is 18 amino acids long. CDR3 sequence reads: CASSSLRLAGGRVGERFF. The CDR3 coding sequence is TGTGCCAGCAGTTCGCTTCGACTAGCGGGAGGAAGAGTCGGTGAGCGGTTCTTC.

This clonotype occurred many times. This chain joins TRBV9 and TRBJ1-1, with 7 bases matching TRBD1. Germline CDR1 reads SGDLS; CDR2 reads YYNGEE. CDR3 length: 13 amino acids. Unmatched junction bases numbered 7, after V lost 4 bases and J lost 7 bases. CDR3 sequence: CASSPQGLGEAFF. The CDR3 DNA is TGTGCCAGCAGCCCACAGGGGCTTGGTGAAGCTTTCTTT.